One sample yielded the 20 T cell receptor beta chains listed below, sequenced in a study of PD-L1 blockade in urothelial cancer. Only in-frame clones appear in the TCRdb table, and some are missing; sequencing was by immunoSEQ multiplex PCR. The sample lists more than 85,000 clones, around 93% seen once, with over 0.8% in the top ten. Sequenced here: PBMCs, sampled around atezolizumab (anti-PD-L1) treatment. These receptors all stem from a woman aged 80 or older with urothelial cancer.

This clone was counted a single time. This chain uses TRBV27 with TRBJ1-5, with D unresolved. The V end lost 6 bases, the J end lost 3 bases, and 18 bases lay between the germline ends. This CDR3 spans 16 amino acids. Germline V CDR1 and CDR2: MNHEY, SMNVEV (reference sequence). The CDR3 DNA sequence: TGTGCCAGCAGCCTTGGGCGGGTCAATACCAATCAGCCCCAGCATTTT. Residues: CASSLGRVNTNQPQHF.

This chain uses TRBV9 with TRBJ1-1; no definite D call. V was cut by 2 bases and J by 6 bases, with 8 bases left in between. Germline CDR1 reads SGDLS; CDR2 reads YYNGEE. The CDR3 totals 12 residues. The CDR3 nucleotides read TGTGCCAGCAGCGTCGGAGACGCTGAAGCTTTCTTT. This translates into CASSVGDAEAFF. The entire variable domain, with the rest obtained from reference TRBV9 and TRBJ1-1, is as follows: DSGVTQTPKHLITATGQRVTLRCSPRSGDLSVYWYQQSLDQGLQFLIQYYNGEERAKGNILERFSAQQFPDLHSELNLSSLELGDSALYFCASSVGDAEAFFGQGTRLTVV.

The J gene is TRBJ2-7, the V gene TRBV5-1, with 9 bases lining up with TRBD1. The CDR3 spans 14 residues. CDR1 is SGHRS, CDR2 YFSETQ, per germline. Germline trimming cut 9 bases from V and 5 bases from J; bases unmatched to any gene: 12. CDR3 sequence: CATQEGTGYDEQYF. CDR3 nucleotides: TGCGCCACCCAAGAGGGGACAGGGTACGACGAGCAGTACTTC. Together with reference TRBV5-1 and TRBJ2-7, the CDR3 gives the full variable domain: KAGVTQTPRYLIKTRGQQVTLSCSPISGHRSVSWYQQTPGQGLQFLFEYFSETQRNKGNFPGRFSGRQFSNSRSEMNVSTLELGDSALYLCATQEGTGYDEQYFGPGTRLTVT.

The V call is TRBV9, the J call TRBJ1-1; the match to TRBD1 covers 7 bases. The ends lost 0 bases at V and 6 bases at J; junction bases unmatched: 14. CDR3 length: 17 amino acids. Per germline, CDR1 SGDLS and CDR2 YYNGEE. CDR3 loop: CASSVDDLGGLKAEAFF. In nucleotides, the CDR3 is TGTGCCAGCAGCGTAGATGACTTAGGGGGCCTCAAGGCTGAAGCTTTCTTT.

V usage is TRBV9 and J usage is TRBJ2-2; 8 positions match TRBD2. The germline V gene encodes CDR1 SGDLS and CDR2 YYNGEE. V was pared by 3 bases and J by 9 bases, with 13 bases of the junction left unmatched. This CDR3 spans 16 amino acids. Written as DNA, the CDR3 is TGTGCCAGCAGCGCGGGGGGGCGGAACAACCCCCGGGAGCTGTTTTTT. Encoded protein: CASSAGGRNNPRELFF.

This chain joins TRBV27 and TRBJ2-1; possible D gene TRBD2, 6 bases. The CDR3 sequence is 19 residues long. CDR1 MNHEY and CDR2 SMNVEV come from the germline V gene (reference sequence). Trimming removed 1 base from V and 2 bases from J, with 21 bases in between. CDR3 DNA: TGTGCCAGCAGTTTATTCTCTCTGAGGGTAGCGGCCACCTACAATGAGCAGTTCTTC. Translation gives CASSLFSLRVAATYNEQFF.

This chain connects TRBV10-1 to TRBJ2-1; 8 nucleotides align to TRBD2. Germline CDR1 WNHNN, CDR2 SYGVQD (reference sequence). The trim removed 5 bases at V and 6 bases at J, leaving 12 bases unmatched. CDR3 size: 16 residues. The CDR3 sequence: CASSKSTGGPTNEQFF. In DNA, the CDR3 is TGCGCCAGCAGTAAATCCACGGGAGGGCCAACCAATGAGCAGTTCTTC.

This clone has just one count. The rearrangement uses TRBV7-9 and TRBJ2-5, with TRBD1 identical over 7 bases. The trim removed 5 bases at V and 5 bases at J, leaving 2 bases unmatched. This CDR3 spans 12 amino acids. The germline CDR1 and CDR2 sequences are SEHNR and FQNEAQ (reference sequence). CDR3 bases: TGTGCCAGCAGCGGACAGGTTGAGACCCAGTACTTC. Translation: CASSGQVETQYF.

This chain links TRBV29-1 with TRBJ1-1; 7 bases line up with TRBD1. This CDR3 region has 13 residues. After removal of 4 bases from V and 1 base from J, the junction contained 3 bases not matched to a gene. CDR1 is SQVTM, CDR2 ANQGSEA, per germline. DNA for the CDR3: TGCAGCGTTGCCGGACAGGAGAACACTGAAGCTTTCTTT. Translation: CSVAGQENTEAFF.

The chain recombines TRBV5-1 with TRBJ1-2; 11 bases agree with TRBD1. The V gene's germline CDR1 is SGHRS and CDR2 YFSETQ. Trimming at V came to 3 bases and at J to 9 bases, leaving 10 bases not matched to a gene. The CDR3 is 15 amino acids. CDR3 bases: TGCGCCAGCAGCTCCTACCCGGGACAGGGGGAGCGCTACACCTTC. Translated, it gives CASSSYPGQGERYTF. Combining the CDR3 with reference TRBV5-1 and TRBJ1-2 gives the whole variable domain KAGVTQTPRYLIKTRGQQVTLSCSPISGHRSVSWYQQTPGQGLQFLFEYFSETQRNKGNFPGRFSGRQFSNSRSEMNVSTLELGDSALYLCASSSYPGQGERYTFGSGTRLTVV.

The CDR3 bases are TGTGCCAGCAGCGCCGACAGGGGAGGCGATGCTTTCTTT. It encodes CASSADRGGDAFF. The gene calls are TRBV2 and TRBJ1-1; 8 bases line up with TRBD1. The CDR3 has 13 residues. Trimming at V came to 6 bases and at J to 11 bases, leaving 11 bases not matched to a gene. In germline, CDR1 is SNHLY, CDR2 FYNNEI.

The chain employs TRBV7-9 and TRBJ2-3; the D is unclear. CDR3 length equals 14 residues. The V gene's germline CDR1 is SEHNR and CDR2 FQNEAQ (reference sequence). With 2 bases removed from V and 2 bases from J, the gap between germline ends came to 8 bases. Written as DNA, the CDR3 is TGTGCCAGCAGCTTAAACAGACCCACAGATACGCAGTATTTT. Its translation: CASSLNRPTDTQYF.

V gene TRBV5-1 combines with J gene TRBJ1-1; no clear D gene. V lost 5 bases and J lost 1, with 9 bases in between. The CDR3 runs 13 residues. The germline V gene encodes CDR1 SGHRS and CDR2 YFSETQ. Here the CDR3 DNA reads TGCGCCAGCAGACTCGATCGGAACACTGAAGCTTTCTTT. Encoded protein: CASRLDRNTEAFF.

The J gene is TRBJ2-3, the V gene TRBV7-3, with 9 bases aligning to TRBD2. V gave up 1 base and J gave up 4 bases; unmatched junction bases: 3. Germline CDR1 SGHTA, CDR2 FQGTGA. This CDR3 is 15 amino acids long. CDR3 amino acids: CASSLMAGGSDTQYF. The DNA of the CDR3 is TGTGCCAGCAGCTTAATGGCGGGAGGGTCAGATACGCAGTATTTT.

V and J are TRBV11-2 and TRBJ2-1; 9 bases agree with TRBD1. V shed 6 bases and J 0 bases; nucleotides not matched to a gene: 9. CDR1 is SGHAT, CDR2 FQNNGV, per germline. CDR3 size: 17 residues. The CDR3 nucleotides are TGTGCCAGCAGAAAGACCGGGACAGGGACCTCCTACAATGAGCAGTTCTTC. It is translated as CASRKTGTGTSYNEQFF.

DNA for the CDR3: TGTGCCAGCAGACTACTAGCGGGGGCCTACAATGAGCAGTTCTTC. This encodes CASRLLAGAYNEQFF. The chain employs TRBV5-4 and TRBJ2-1; 11 bases map to TRBD2. Losses at the gene ends were 5 bases for V and 2 bases for J; bases not matched to a gene: 3. CDR1 and CDR2 (germline): SGHNT, YYREEE (reference sequence). CDR3 length: 15 amino acids.

CDR3 in amino acids: CSARRTSAFF. The CDR3 DNA follows: TGCAGTGCTAGAAGGACATCTGCTTTCTTT. The chain employs TRBV20-1 and TRBJ1-1; perhaps TRBD1 as D (5 bases). V was trimmed by 2 bases and J by 11 bases, leaving 9 bases between them. This CDR3 comprises 10 residues. Germline CDR1 and CDR2: DFQATT and SNEGSKA (reference sequence).

The chain carries TRBV5-6 and TRBJ1-5; TRBD1 agrees at 7 bases. V was clipped by 5 bases and J by 5 bases; unmatched bases: 4. The CDR3 is made up of 13 amino acids. Germline V gene sequence: CDR1 SGHDT, CDR2 YYEEEE. The CDR3 region has the DNA TGTGCCAGCAGTCGCGACAGGGATCAGCCCCAGCATTTT. Translation: CASSRDRDQPQHF.

This clone was counted once. The rearrangement joins TRBV29-1 to TRBJ1-1; D is uncertain. Deletions cut 6 bases from V and 1 base from J, with 15 bases between. CDR1 is SQVTM, CDR2 ANQGSEA, per germline. The CDR3 length is 14 residues. The DNA for the CDR3 is TGCAGCGTGGCCCTAGTCGGCCGGAACACTGAAGCTTTCTTT. Its translation: CSVALVGRNTEAFF.

This chain uses TRBV28 with TRBJ2-1, with TRBD2 matching 7 bases. The CDR3 extends over 16 amino acids. Germline V gene sequence: CDR1 MDHEN, CDR2 SYDVKM. Germline trimming cut 4 bases from V and 0 bases from J; bases unmatched to any gene: 6. In DNA form, the CDR3 reads TGTGCCAGCAGTTCGCCTAGCGGACCCTCCTACAATGAGCAGTTCTTC. Translation: CASSSPSGPSYNEQFF.